The 5 T cell receptor beta chains below come from one sample, sequenced in a study of T cell responses to AZD1222 COVID-19 vaccine. The repertoire was sequenced with immunoSEQ multiplex PCR; TCRdb's copy has only in-frame clones and lacks some. This sample has about 140,000 clones, with around 90% found just once. The source was peripheral blood, collected on day 0 of AZD1222 vaccination. The receptors were sampled from an adult in good health.

V gene TRBV3-1 (or the pseudogene TRBV3-2) combines with J gene TRBJ1-1, with D possibly TRBD1 on 5 matching bases. This CDR3 region has 12 residues. Germline V gene sequence: CDR1 LGHDT, CDR2 YNNKEL (reference sequence). Trimming left V 11 bases short and J 2 bases short, with 12 bases between. The CDR3 reads CASQGLNTEAFF. DNA of the CDR3: TGTGCCTCCCAGGGCCTCAACACTGAAGCTTTCTTT.

The chain uses TRBV15 and TRBJ1-2; D may be TRBD1 (5 bases). Germline values: CDR1 LNHNV, CDR2 YYDKDF (reference sequence). V lost 5 bases and J lost 7, with 17 bases in between. The CDR3 contains 14 residues. CDR3 in DNA: TGTGCCACCAGCCCCATAGGGAAGGGGAGTGGCTACACCTTC. It yields the protein CATSPIGKGSGYTF.

V and J are TRBV28 and TRBJ2-3, with 7 bases that match TRBD1. CDR1 is MDHEN and CDR2 is SYDVKM in the germline V gene. This CDR3 region has 16 residues. The V and J ends lost 5 bases and 3 bases, in that order; junction bases with no gene match: 11. The CDR3 protein is CASSPEQGWRTDTQYF. The CDR3 DNA sequence: TGTGCCAGCAGTCCGGAACAGGGGTGGAGGACAGATACGCAGTATTTT.

In DNA form, the CDR3 reads TGTGCAAGTCGCTTTGTGACCCCAGATGTCTATGGCTACACCTTC. Its protein product is CASRFVTPDVYGYTF. The chain carries TRBV12-2 and TRBJ1-2. TRBV12-2 is a documented pseudogene. The CDR3 length is 15 residues.

The chain joins TRBV4-2 to TRBJ2-1; D is unclear. Germline CDR1 is LGHNA and CDR2 is YNFKEQ. The CDR3 is 14 residues long. V lost 1 base, J lost 7 bases, and 11 bases lay in between. CDR3 in DNA: TGTGCCAGCAGCCAAGCCGGAGTAGTAAATGAGCAGTTCTTC. It specifies CASSQAGVVNEQFF.